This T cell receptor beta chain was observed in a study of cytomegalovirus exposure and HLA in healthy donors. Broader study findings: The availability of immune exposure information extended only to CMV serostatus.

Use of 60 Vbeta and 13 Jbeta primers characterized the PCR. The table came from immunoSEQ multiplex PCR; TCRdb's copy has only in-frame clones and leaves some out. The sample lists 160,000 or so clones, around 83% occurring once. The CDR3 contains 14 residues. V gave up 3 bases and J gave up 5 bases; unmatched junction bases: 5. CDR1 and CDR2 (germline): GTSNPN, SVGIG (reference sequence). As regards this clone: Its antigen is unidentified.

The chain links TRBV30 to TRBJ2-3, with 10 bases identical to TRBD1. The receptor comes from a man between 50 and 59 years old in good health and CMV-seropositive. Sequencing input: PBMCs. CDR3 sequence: CAWRETGGLDTQYF. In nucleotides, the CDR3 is TGTGCCTGGAGGGAGACAGGGGGCCTAGATACGCAGTATTTT.